This record looks at one TCR beta chain sequence and its context. The antigen is unknown. The source of the sample is a study of regulatory T cells in long-lasting Graves disease. At the level of the study: Positivity for TSH receptor antibodies plus over 5 years of antithyroid drugs meant persistent Graves' disease. Broader study findings: Investigators studied peripheral blood only, not thyroid tissue.

Time point in this sample: persistent/refractory GD, antithyroid drugs over 5 years with positive TRAb. The authors made the TCR library using RNA they extracted from PBMCs. As collected, the peripheral blood samples measured around 9 milliliters each and went into EDTA tubes. The germline V gene has CDR1 LNHDA and CDR2 SQIVND (reference sequence). The CDR3 spans 17 residues. Deletions cut 5 bases from V and 3 bases from J, with 20 bases between. Researchers made TCR beta libraries by using iRepertoire HTBI primers and running Arm-PCR on CDR3 regions. Methods used by the authors: Throughout the samples, researchers identified some 62 TRBV and around 15 TRBJ segments. TCRdb redid the calling of the multiplex PCR reads with MiXCR, one entry per CDR3 protein. TCRdb assigned the V and J calls; the authors' analysis was not used. The data contain roughly 500,000 distinct CDR3 sequences, 20% to 25% of them seen just once; the ten biggest clones take up over 6%.

This sample comprised peripheral blood mononuclear cells (PBMCs), obtained when the disease was refractory, from a patient treated with antithyroid drugs. The source of this sequence is a female donor with Graves disease. The V and J genes are TRBV19 and TRBJ1-3; the D gene is possibly TRBD1 (6 bases). CDR3 coding DNA: TGTGCCAGTAGTCACTGGACGGACGCAGGGGTTGGAAACACCATATATTTT. It codes for CASSHWTDAGVGNTIYF.